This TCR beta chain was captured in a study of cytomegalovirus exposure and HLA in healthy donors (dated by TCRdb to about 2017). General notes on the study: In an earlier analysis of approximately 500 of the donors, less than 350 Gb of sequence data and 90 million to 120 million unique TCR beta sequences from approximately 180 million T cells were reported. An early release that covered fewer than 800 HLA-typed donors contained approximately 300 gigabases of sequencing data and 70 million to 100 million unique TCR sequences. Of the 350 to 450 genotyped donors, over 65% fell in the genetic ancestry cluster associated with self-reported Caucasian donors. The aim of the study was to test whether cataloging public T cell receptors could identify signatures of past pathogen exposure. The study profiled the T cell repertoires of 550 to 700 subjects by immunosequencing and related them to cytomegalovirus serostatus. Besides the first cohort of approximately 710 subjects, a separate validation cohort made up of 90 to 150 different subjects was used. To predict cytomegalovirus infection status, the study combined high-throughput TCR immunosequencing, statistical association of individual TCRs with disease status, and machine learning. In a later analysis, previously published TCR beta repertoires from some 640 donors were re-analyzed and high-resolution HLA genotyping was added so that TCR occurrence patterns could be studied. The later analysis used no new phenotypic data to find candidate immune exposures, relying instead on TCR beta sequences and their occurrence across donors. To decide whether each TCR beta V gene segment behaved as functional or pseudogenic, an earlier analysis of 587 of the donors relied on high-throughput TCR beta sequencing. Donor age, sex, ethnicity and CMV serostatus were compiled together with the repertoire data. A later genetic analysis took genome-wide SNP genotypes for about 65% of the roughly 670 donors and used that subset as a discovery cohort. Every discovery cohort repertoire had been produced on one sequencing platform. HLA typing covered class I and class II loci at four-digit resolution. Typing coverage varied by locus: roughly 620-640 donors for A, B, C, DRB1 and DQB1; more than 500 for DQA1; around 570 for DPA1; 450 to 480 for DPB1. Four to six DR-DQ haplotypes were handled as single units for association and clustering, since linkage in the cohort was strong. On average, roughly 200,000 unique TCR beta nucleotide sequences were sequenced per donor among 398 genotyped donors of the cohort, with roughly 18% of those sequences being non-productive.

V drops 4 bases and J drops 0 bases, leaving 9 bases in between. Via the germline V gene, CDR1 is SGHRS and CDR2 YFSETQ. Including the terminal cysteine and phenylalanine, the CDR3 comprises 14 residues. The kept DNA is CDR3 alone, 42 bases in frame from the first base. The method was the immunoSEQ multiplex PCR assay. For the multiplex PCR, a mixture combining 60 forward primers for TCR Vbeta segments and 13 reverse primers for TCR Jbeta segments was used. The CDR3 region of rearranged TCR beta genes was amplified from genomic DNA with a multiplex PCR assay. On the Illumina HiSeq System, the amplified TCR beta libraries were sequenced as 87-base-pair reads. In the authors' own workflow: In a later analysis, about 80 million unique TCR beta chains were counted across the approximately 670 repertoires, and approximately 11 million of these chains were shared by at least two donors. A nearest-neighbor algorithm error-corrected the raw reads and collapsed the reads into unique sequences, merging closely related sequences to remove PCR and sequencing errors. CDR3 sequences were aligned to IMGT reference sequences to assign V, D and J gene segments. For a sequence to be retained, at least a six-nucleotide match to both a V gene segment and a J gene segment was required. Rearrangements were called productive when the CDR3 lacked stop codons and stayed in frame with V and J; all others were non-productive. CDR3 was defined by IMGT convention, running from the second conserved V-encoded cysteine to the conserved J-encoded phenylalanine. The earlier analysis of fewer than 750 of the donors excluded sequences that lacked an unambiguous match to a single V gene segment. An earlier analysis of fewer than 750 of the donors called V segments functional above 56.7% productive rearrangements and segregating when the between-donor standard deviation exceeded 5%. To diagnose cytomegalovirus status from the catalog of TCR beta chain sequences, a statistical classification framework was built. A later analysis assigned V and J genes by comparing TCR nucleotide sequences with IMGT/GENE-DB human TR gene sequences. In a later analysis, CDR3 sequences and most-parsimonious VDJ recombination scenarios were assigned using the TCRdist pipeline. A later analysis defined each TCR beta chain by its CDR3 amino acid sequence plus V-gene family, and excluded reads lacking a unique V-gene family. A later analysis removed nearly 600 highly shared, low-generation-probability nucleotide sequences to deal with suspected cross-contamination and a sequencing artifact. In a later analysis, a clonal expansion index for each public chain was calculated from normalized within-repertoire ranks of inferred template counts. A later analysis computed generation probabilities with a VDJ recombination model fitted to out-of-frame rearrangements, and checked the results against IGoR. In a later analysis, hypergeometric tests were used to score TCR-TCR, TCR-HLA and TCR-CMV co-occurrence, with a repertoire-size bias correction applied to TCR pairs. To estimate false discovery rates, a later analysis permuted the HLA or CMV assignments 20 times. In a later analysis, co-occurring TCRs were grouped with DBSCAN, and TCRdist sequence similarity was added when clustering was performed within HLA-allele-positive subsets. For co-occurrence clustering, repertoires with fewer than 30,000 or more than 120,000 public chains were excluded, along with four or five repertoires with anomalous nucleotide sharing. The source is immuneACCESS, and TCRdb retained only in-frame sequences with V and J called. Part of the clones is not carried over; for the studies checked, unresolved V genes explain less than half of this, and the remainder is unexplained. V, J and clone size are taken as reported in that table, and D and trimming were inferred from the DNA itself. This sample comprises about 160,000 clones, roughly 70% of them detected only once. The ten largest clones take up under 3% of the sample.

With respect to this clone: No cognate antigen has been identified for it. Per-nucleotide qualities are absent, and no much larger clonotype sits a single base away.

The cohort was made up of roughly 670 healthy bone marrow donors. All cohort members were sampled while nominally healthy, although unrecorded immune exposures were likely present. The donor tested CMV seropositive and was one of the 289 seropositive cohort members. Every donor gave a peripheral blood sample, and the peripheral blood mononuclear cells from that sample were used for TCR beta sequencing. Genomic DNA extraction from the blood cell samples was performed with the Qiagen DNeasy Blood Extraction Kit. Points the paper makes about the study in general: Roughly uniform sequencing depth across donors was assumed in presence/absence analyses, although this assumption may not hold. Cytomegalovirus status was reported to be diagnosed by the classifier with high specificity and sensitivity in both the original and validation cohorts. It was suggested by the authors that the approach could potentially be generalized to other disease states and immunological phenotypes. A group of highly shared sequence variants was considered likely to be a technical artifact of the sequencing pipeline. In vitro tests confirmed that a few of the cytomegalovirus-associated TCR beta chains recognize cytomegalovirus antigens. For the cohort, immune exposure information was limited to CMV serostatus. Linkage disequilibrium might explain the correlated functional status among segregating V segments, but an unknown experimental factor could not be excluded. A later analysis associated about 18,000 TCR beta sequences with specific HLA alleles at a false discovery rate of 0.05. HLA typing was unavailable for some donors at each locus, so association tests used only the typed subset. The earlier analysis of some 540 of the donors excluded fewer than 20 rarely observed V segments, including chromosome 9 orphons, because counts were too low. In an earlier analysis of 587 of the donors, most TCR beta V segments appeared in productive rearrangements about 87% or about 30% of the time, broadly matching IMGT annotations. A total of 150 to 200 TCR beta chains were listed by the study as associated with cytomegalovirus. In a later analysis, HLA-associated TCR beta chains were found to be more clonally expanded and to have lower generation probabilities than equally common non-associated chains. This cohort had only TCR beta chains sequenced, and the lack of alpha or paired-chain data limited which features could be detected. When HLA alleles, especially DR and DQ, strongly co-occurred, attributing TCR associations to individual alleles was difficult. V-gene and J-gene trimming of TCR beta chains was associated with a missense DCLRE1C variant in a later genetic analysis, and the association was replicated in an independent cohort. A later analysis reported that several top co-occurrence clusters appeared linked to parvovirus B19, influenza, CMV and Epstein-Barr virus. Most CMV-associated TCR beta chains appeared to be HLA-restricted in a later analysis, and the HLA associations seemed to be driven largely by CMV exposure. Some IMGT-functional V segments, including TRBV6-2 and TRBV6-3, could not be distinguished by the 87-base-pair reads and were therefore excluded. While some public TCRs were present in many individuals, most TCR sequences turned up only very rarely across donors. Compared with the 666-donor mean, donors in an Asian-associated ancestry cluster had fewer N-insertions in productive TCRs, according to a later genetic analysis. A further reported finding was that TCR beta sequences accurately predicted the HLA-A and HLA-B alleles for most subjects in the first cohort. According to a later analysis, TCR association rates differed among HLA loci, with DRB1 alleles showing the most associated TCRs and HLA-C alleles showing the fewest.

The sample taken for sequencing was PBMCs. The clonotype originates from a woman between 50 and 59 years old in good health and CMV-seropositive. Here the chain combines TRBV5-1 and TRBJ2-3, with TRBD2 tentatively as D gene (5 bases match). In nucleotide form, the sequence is TGCGCCAGCAGCATCCGGGATAGCACAGATACGCAGTATTTT. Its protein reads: CASSIRDSTDTQYF.